This TCR beta chain was found in a study of T cell clonotyping in hematopoietic cell transplantation. On the study more broadly: Recipient samples before transplant were obtained post-cytoreduction. Regarding the study as a whole: After transplant, recipient diversity fell while pathologically expanded clonotypes grew through day 180.

As concerns this clone: The antigen remains undetermined.

Clones were read by immunoSEQ multiplex PCR, and TCRdb kept only the in-frame ones, dropping some. The sample includes 45,000 or so clones, around 83% of them seen just once. Time point indicated: recipient sample about 28 days before transplant, after cytoreduction. The V and J ends lost 2 bases and 5 bases, in that order; junction bases with no gene match: 14. From germline, CDR1 is GTSNPN and CDR2 SVGIG (reference sequence). There are 16 residues in the CDR3. The sequence came from a man in his sixties with myelodysplastic syndrome. Some clones in this sample may be carry-over from other donors' samples. The chain combines TRBV30 with TRBJ1-1, with 7 bases fitting TRBD1. Sequenced here: peripheral blood mononuclear cells, sampled before stem cell transplant. Written as DNA, the CDR3 is TGTGCCTGGAGTCGGCAGGGGGGTGGCTCGAGGACTGAAGCTTTCTTT. Translating it yields CAWSRQGGGSRTEAFF.